These 9 T cell receptor beta chains came from one sample sequenced in a study of T cells after yellow fever vaccination. TCRdb reprocessed the 5' RACE reads via MiXCR and lists one record per CDR3 protein. The table has 300,000 to 400,000 distinct CDR3 sequences, under 15% seen once. This material consisted of CD4+ T cells sorted from PBMCs, taken 15 days after the yellow fever booster vaccination. The receptors come from a man between 18 and 29 years old who received the YFV17D yellow fever vaccine.

There are many counts of this clonotype. This chain links TRBV28 with TRBJ2-2; 8 bases are shared with TRBD1. The CDR3 spans 16 residues. The V gene end was trimmed by 5 bases and the J gene end by 5 bases; junction bases not matched to a gene: 10. The germline CDR1 and CDR2 sequences are MDHEN and SYDVKM. The CDR3 spells CASSAAPGQGTGELFF. The CDR3 DNA sequence: TGTGCCAGCAGTGCCGCCCCCGGACAGGGAACCGGGGAGCTGTTTTTT.

The rearrangement joins TRBV21-1 to TRBJ1-1. TRBV21-1 is a listed pseudogene. The length of the CDR3 is 13 residues. CDR3 nucleotide sequence: TGTGCCACCCAAGGCGGCATGAACACTGAAGCTTTCTTT. Amino acids: CATQGGMNTEAFF.

J is TRBJ1-4 and V is TRBV5-4, with TRBD1 identical over 9 bases. Per germline, CDR1 SGHNT and CDR2 YYREEE (reference sequence). The CDR3 consists of 14 residues. With 4 bases clipped from V and 7 bases from J, the junction kept 5 bases outside the gene matches. CDR3 loop: CASSKQGAVEKLFF. CDR3 DNA sequence: TGTGCCAGCAGCAAACAGGGGGCGGTTGAAAAACTGTTTTTT.

This clonotype has a handful of counts. This sequence joins TRBV7-2 and TRBJ1-5; D is unclear. Germline V gene sequence: CDR1 SGHTA, CDR2 FQGNSA. V lost 3 bases, J lost 0 bases, and 18 bases lay in between. This CDR3 region has 18 residues. CDR3 protein: CASSFYALAPDSNQPQHF. Written as DNA, the CDR3 is TGTGCCAGCAGCTTCTACGCCTTAGCTCCAGATAGCAATCAGCCCCAGCATTTT.

The chain couples TRBV29-1 to TRBJ1-1; TRBD1 might be the D (5 bases). With 1 base removed from V and 4 bases from J, the gap between germline ends came to 16 bases. The CDR3 consists of 15 residues. Per the germline V gene, CDR1 is SQVTM and CDR2 is ANQGSEA. The CDR3 loop reads CSVEVGAFSVTEAFF. The CDR3 region has the DNA TGCAGCGTTGAAGTTGGGGCCTTCTCGGTCACTGAAGCTTTCTTT. Full variable domain (outside the CDR3, taken from reference TRBV29-1 and TRBJ1-1): SAVISQKPSRDICQRGTSLTIQCQVDSQVTMMFWYRQQPGQSLTLIATANQGSEATYESGFVIDKFPISRPNLTFSTLTVSNMSPEDSSIYLCSVEVGAFSVTEAFFGQGTRLTVV.

As to this clonotype: At one boundary the junction diverges from the germline segment, which might be a read error. V is TRBV5-1 and J is TRBJ1-2; the D gene is possibly TRBD1 (5 bases). The CDR3 loop spans 14 amino acids. Germline CDR1 reads SGHRS; CDR2 reads YFSETQ. The CDR3 protein is CASGLSRANYGYTF. Here the CDR3 DNA reads TGCGCCAGCGGCTTGAGCAGGGCTAACTATGGCTACACCTTC.

This rearrangement joins TRBV4-3 to TRBJ1-1; tentatively, D is TRBD1 (5 bases). CDR3 length equals 15 residues. Trimming took off 0 bases at V and 0 bases at J, with 8 bases between the two ends. Germline loops: CDR1 LGHNA, CDR2 YSLEER. The CDR3 DNA reads as TGCGCCAGCAGCCAAGATGGCAGGGTGAACACTGAAGCTTTCTTT. This encodes CASSQDGRVNTEAFF.

This clonotype occurred a few times. The V call is TRBV5-1, the J call TRBJ1-1; D gene unclear. The CDR3 is 14 residues long. V lost 3 bases and J 5 bases, leaving 14 bases between the germline ends. Looked up from germline, CDR1 is SGHRS and CDR2 is YFSETQ. The CDR3 loop is CASSSDLSLTEAFF. The CDR3 DNA follows: TGCGCCAGCAGCTCAGACTTAAGTTTGACTGAAGCTTTCTTT.

This clonotype was seen a single time. The gene calls are TRBV6-5 and TRBJ1-1; 7 positions agree with TRBD1. The germline V gene encodes CDR1 MNHEY and CDR2 SVGAGI. The CDR3 covers 13 residues. The J segment lost 5 bases and the V segment lost 0 bases, leaving 0 bases of the junction unmatched. DNA for the CDR3: TGTGCCAGCAGTTACTCGACAGGGACTGAAGCTTTCTTT. It codes for CASSYSTGTEAFF.